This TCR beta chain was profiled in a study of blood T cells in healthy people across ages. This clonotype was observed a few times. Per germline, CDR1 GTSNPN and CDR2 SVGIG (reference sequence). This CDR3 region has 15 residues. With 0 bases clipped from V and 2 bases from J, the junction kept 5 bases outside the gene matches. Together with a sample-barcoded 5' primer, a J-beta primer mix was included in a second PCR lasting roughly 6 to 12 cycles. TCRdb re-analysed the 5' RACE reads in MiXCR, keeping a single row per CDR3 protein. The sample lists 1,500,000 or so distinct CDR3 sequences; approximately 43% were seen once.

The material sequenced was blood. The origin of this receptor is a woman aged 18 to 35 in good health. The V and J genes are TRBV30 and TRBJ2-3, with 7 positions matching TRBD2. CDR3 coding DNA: TGTGCCTGGAGTGTGGGGGGGGGGTTCACAGATACGCAGTATTTT. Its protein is CAWSVGGGFTDTQYF.